The subject of this entry is one T cell receptor beta chain. A read error may account for a junction end that differs from germline. The germline V gene encodes CDR1 MNHNS and CDR2 SASEGT. The CDR3 has 15 residues. The data stem from a study of shared clonotypes between healthy human individuals. Data came from immunoSEQ multiplex PCR; TCRdb stores just in-frame clones and leaves some out. The repertoire consists of about 490,000 clones, with 65% to 85% occurring once and the leading ten covering roughly 13%. This sequence joins TRBV6-1 and TRBJ2-6; 8 bases align to TRBD1. The sequencing sample was made of PBMCs. The receptor comes from a woman aged 40 to 55 in good health. Some clones in this sample may be carry-over from other donors' samples. CDR3 DNA: TGTGCCGGCAGTGCGGACAGGGCTGGGGCCAACGTCCTGACTTTC. Its translation is CAGSADRAGANVLTF.